This TCR beta chain was recovered during a study of cytomegalovirus exposure and HLA in healthy donors. Study-wide findings and caveats: A few CMV-associated chains were confirmed in vitro to be specific for CMV antigens. In a later analysis, across HLA loci, associated TCR counts were highest for DRB1, lowest for HLA-C.

V was clipped by 8 bases and J by 1 base; unmatched bases: 6. Per germline, CDR1 SQVTM and CDR2 ANQGSEA. This CDR3 spans 13 amino acids. Vbeta (60) and Jbeta (13) primers were used in the PCR. Generated by immunoSEQ multiplex PCR, the TCRdb table keeps only in-frame clones and is missing some. The sample includes some 120,000 clones, around 67% of them seen just once. In the case of this clone: Its antigen is unidentified.

The sample was PBMCs. This receptor was obtained from a man aged 55 to 69 in good health and CMV-seropositive. This chain connects TRBV29-1 to TRBJ2-5, with TRBD1 matching 8 bases. Written as DNA, the CDR3 is TGCAGCACCCAGGGACAGGTCCAAGAGACCCAGTACTTC. Translated, it gives CSTQGQVQETQYF.